This T cell receptor beta chain was retrieved from a study of blood T cell repertoires in COVID-19. The CDR3 loop spans 13 amino acids. Germline values: CDR1 SGHRS, CDR2 YFSETQ. Trimming took 4 bases from V and 5 from J, leaving 12 bases between them. Generated by immunoSEQ multiplex PCR, the TCRdb table keeps only in-frame clones and is missing some. Among more than 85,000 clones, over 75% were seen once, and the ten largest hold roughly 17%. Sequencing was carried out using peripheral blood. J is TRBJ2-5 and V is TRBV5-1; TRBD1 might be the D (5 bases). The clonotype was recovered from a woman older than 75 with active or convalescent COVID-19. CDR3 region: CASSQQPGETQYF. The CDR3 DNA sequence: TGCGCCAGCAGCCAACAGCCAGGGGAGACCCAGTACTTC.